These 11 T cell receptor beta chains originate from one sample sequenced in a study of blood T cell repertoires in COVID-19. The data were produced by immunoSEQ multiplex PCR, yet TCRdb's version contains in-frame clones alone and is incomplete. Of more than 150,000 clones in the sample, under 85% were seen once. The source material was peripheral blood. These receptors all stem from a woman of 80 years or more with acute or convalescent COVID-19.

This sequence joins TRBV13 and TRBJ2-1, with 8 nucleotides matching TRBD2. Per the germline V gene, CDR1 is PRHDT and CDR2 is FYEKMQ (reference sequence). The CDR3 loop spans 16 amino acids. The V segment lost 5 bases and the J segment 0 bases; nucleotides outside the gene matches: 6. CDR3 in amino acids: CASSLSSGGSYNEQFF. The DNA of the CDR3 is TGTGCCAGCAGCCTCTCCAGCGGGGGCTCCTACAATGAGCAGTTCTTC. Looking up the rest from reference TRBV13 and TRBJ2-1 gives the full variable domain: AAGVIQSPRHLIKEKRETATLKCYPIPRHDTVYWYQQGPGQDPQFLISFYEKMQSDKGSIPDRFSAQQFSDYHSELNMSSLELGDSALYFCASSLSSGGSYNEQFFGPGTRLTVL.

The chain combines TRBV5-5 with TRBJ2-5; 9 nucleotides align to TRBD1. CDR1 and CDR2 (germline): SGHKS, YYEKEE (reference sequence). The CDR3 has 16 residues. V gave up 0 bases and J gave up 1 base; unmatched junction bases: 4. CDR3 in amino acids: CASSLVGQGFQETQYF. The CDR3 DNA is TGTGCCAGCAGCTTGGTTGGACAGGGGTTCCAAGAGACCCAGTACTTC.

V and J are TRBV11-2 and TRBJ1-4, with 9 bases aligning to TRBD1. Germline V CDR1 and CDR2: SGHAT, FQNNGV. V lost 6 bases, J lost 8 bases, and 7 bases stayed unmatched. The CDR3 consists of 14 residues. CDR3 DNA: TGTGCCAGCAGGGCGGACAGGGGAGGCGAAAAACTGTTTTTT. It codes for CASRADRGGEKLFF.

The rearrangement joins TRBV5-1 to TRBJ1-6; D is unresolved. Trimming took 4 bases from V and 7 from J, leaving 15 bases between them. The CDR3 consists of 15 residues. The V gene's germline CDR1 is SGHRS and CDR2 YFSETQ. CDR3: CASSPLDGNNSPLHF. CDR3 in DNA: TGCGCCAGCAGCCCCCTGGACGGGAACAATTCACCCCTCCACTTT. Full variable domain (remainder filled in from reference TRBV5-1 and TRBJ1-6): KAGVTQTPRYLIKTRGQQVTLSCSPISGHRSVSWYQQTPGQGLQFLFEYFSETQRNKGNFPGRFSGRQFSNSRSEMNVSTLELGDSALYLCASSPLDGNNSPLHFGNGTRLTVT.

The chain carries TRBV7-2 and TRBJ2-3, with D possibly being TRBD2 (6 bases). Germline CDR1 SGHTA, CDR2 FQGNSA. This CDR3 comprises 14 residues. Trimming took 4 bases from V and 2 from J, leaving 10 bases between them. The DNA of the CDR3 is TGTGCCAGCAGCTCGGGACTCTCCACAGATACGCAGTATTTT. Amino acids: CASSSGLSTDTQYF.

V and J are TRBV18 and TRBJ1-5; the match to TRBD1 covers 8 bases. The V segment lost 4 bases and the J segment 7 bases; nucleotides outside the gene matches: 9. The CDR3 sequence is 15 residues long. CDR1 is KGHSH, CDR2 LQKENI, per germline. The chain's CDR3 is CASSLTTGGDQPQHF. CDR3 sequence (DNA): TGTGCCAGCTCACTGACTACAGGGGGTGACCAGCCCCAGCATTTT.

The rearrangement uses TRBV27 and TRBJ2-1, with D tentatively TRBD2 (6 bases). Per germline, CDR1 MNHEY and CDR2 SMNVEV (reference sequence). This CDR3 region has 15 residues. Trimming removed 5 bases from V and 0 bases from J, with 11 bases in between. The chain's CDR3 is CASSPARGSYNEQFF. The DNA of the CDR3 is TGTGCCAGCAGTCCCGCGCGGGGCTCCTACAATGAGCAGTTCTTC.

In this sample, this clone turned up a few times. The rearrangement joins TRBV5-1 to TRBJ1-1; TRBD1 agrees at 7 bases. The CDR3 covers 15 residues. Trimming took 0 bases from V and 5 from J; bases not matched to a gene: 7. Germline values: CDR1 SGHRS, CDR2 YFSETQ. The chain's CDR3 is CASSLEVTGKTEAFF. Here the CDR3 DNA reads TGCGCCAGCAGCTTGGAGGTGACAGGGAAAACTGAAGCTTTCTTT.

This rearrangement joins TRBV6-5 to TRBJ1-2, with D unclear. The CDR3 is 13 residues long. Trimming stripped 0 bases from V and 3 bases from J, with 5 bases between. Germline CDR1 reads MNHEY; CDR2 reads SVGAGI. CDR3 sequence: CASSYSSDYGYTF. CDR3 DNA sequence: TGTGCCAGCAGTTACTCGAGCGACTATGGCTACACCTTC.

The V gene is TRBV7-3, the J gene TRBJ2-1, with 11 bases lining up with TRBD1. The CDR3 has 15 amino acids. J lost 11 bases, V lost 4 bases, and 10 bases had no gene match. CDR1 and CDR2 from the germline V gene are SGHTA and FQGTGA. CDR3 amino acids: CASSSGTGGDGKQFF. CDR3 sequence (DNA): TGTGCCAGCAGCTCCGGGACAGGGGGTGACGGAAAGCAGTTCTTC.

This clone was counted a few times. This rearrangement joins TRBV21-1 to TRBJ1-4; whether TRBD1, the table's D call, matches the DNA was not checked. TRBV21-1 is designated a pseudogene. The CDR3 is made up of 13 amino acids. This CDR3 reads CASSRDRGQKLFF. DNA for the CDR3: TGTGCCAGCAGCAGGGACAGGGGCCAAAAACTGTTTTTT.